This is a list of T cell receptor beta chains from one sample in a study of cytomegalovirus exposure and HLA in healthy donors. Measured with immunoSEQ multiplex PCR; TCRdb has only the in-frame clones, and not every one. The sample shows about 110,000 clones, 73% of them seen only once. Sequencing used PBMCs. All receptors derive from a middle-aged man in good health and CMV-seronegative. Both conserved end residues are part of each CDR3. D genes are given only for firm matches. Only some rows state a clone size, as once, few, many or a class for expanded clones.

.,TRBJ1-5,TRBV28,TRBD1,CASKTGGQPQHF,TGTGCCAGCAAAACAGGGGGTCAGCCCCAGCATTTT
.,TRBJ2-7,TRBV5-1,.,CASSLGATGQYF,TGCGCCAGCAGCTTGGGGGCGACAGGACAGTACTTC
.,TRBJ2-5,TRBV6-5,TRBD1,CASSYSTGYQETQYF,TGTGCCAGCAGTTACTCGACAGGGTACCAAGAGACCCAGTACTTC
.,TRBJ1-2,TRBV9,.,CASSVSPTVDYGYTF,TGTGCCAGCAGCGTATCCCCGACAGTAGACTATGGCTACACCTTC
.,TRBJ1-2,TRBV29-1,.,CSVEASADGYTF,TGCAGCGTTGAAGCTTCAGCGGATGGCTACACCTTC
.,TRBJ2-5,TRBV2,.,CASSEQGTRQETQYF,TGTGCCAGCAGTGAACAGGGAACGCGCCAAGAGACCCAGTACTTC
.,TRBJ2-7,TRBV5-8,.,CASSLSSSSSYEQYF,TGTGCCAGCAGCTTATCTAGCTCAAGCTCCTACGAGCAGTACTTC
few,TRBJ1-4,TRBV5-1,.,CASSLGRGDEKLFF,TGCGCCAGCAGCTTGGGCCGGGGAGATGAAAAACTGTTTTTT
.,TRBJ1-2,TRBV7-2,TRBD1,CASSRGQGGHGYTF,TGTGCCAGCAGCCGGGGACAGGGTGGACACGGCTACACCTTC
.,TRBJ2-7,TRBV29-1,.,CSVGEVVGGGEQYF,TGCAGCGTTGGGGAGGTGGTGGGGGGAGGCGAGCAGTACTTC
few,TRBJ2-3,TRBV6-6,.,CASSSGEGSTDTQYF,TGTGCCAGCAGCTCCGGTGAGGGAAGCACAGATACGCAGTATTTT
few,TRBJ1-3,TRBV9,.,CASSPRRVSSGNTIYF,TGTGCCAGCAGCCCAAGACGGGTGAGCTCTGGAAACACCATATATTTT
.,TRBJ2-5,TRBV4-3,TRBD2,CASSQDWRGGKETQYF,TGCGCCAGCAGCCAAGATTGGCGGGGGGGGAAAGAGACCCAGTACTTC
.,TRBJ1-2,TRBV15,.,CATSRVKGTVSGYTF,TGTGCCACCAGCAGAGTAAAGGGGACGGTCAGCGGGTACACCTTC